One sample yielded the 4 T cell receptor beta chains listed below, sequenced in a study of T cell responses to AZD1222 COVID-19 vaccine. Profiling relied on immunoSEQ multiplex PCR, and the TCRdb table lists in-frame clones only, not all of them. The repertoire holds roughly 150,000 clones, about nine tenths seen once, with roughly 6% in the top ten. Material: peripheral blood, obtained 28 days after the second AZD1222 dose. These receptors all stem from an adult who received the AZD1222 COVID-19 vaccine.

This chain uses TRBV4-3 with TRBJ1-2, with a weak D call TRBD1 (5 bases). The CDR3 consists of 16 residues. Per the germline V gene, CDR1 is LGHNA and CDR2 is YSLEER. V was trimmed by 0 bases and J by 4 bases, leaving 15 bases between them. The CDR3 sequence: CASSQDLSRDAYGYTF. The DNA for the CDR3 is TGCGCCAGCAGCCAAGATCTAAGCAGGGATGCCTATGGCTACACCTTC.

The genes are TRBV3-1 (or the pseudogene TRBV3-2) and TRBJ1-6; a weak D match, TRBD1 (6 bases). Germline V gives CDR1 LGHDT, CDR2 YNNKEL (reference sequence). The V and J ends lost 2 bases and 2 bases respectively, with 16 bases between them. This CDR3 spans 18 amino acids. The CDR3 sequence is CASSQTQGNKAYNSPLHF. CDR3 bases: TGTGCCAGCAGCCAAACCCAGGGGAATAAGGCCTATAATTCACCCCTCCACTTT.

The gene calls are TRBV7-2 and TRBJ2-3; D is possibly TRBD1 (6 bases). V lost 1 base, J lost 5 bases, and 10 bases lay in between. The CDR3 covers 14 residues. Per germline, CDR1 SGHTA and CDR2 FQGNSA. CDR3 DNA sequence: TGTGCCAGCAGCTTAGTTCAGGGGAGAGATACGCAGTATTTT. It codes for CASSLVQGRDTQYF.

The chain has TRBV28 and TRBJ2-7; the D gene is possibly TRBD2 (5 bases). Between the trimmed V and J ends, which lost 2 bases and 3 bases, there was a span of 38 bases. The CDR3 covers 23 residues. CDR1 is MDHEN and CDR2 is SYDVKM in the germline V gene. CDR3 sequence: CASSLGAVLGRDLGFYRVYEQYF. In DNA, the CDR3 is TGTGCCAGCAGTTTAGGTGCAGTACTAGGGCGAGATCTAGGTTTTTATAGAGTCTACGAGCAGTACTTC. The full variable domain, completed using reference TRBV28 and TRBJ2-7, is DVKVTQSSRYLVKRTGEKVFLECVQDMDHENMFWYRQDPGLGLRLIYFSYDVKMKEKGDIPEGYSVSREKKERFSLILESASTNQTSMYLCASSLGAVLGRDLGFYRVYEQYFGPGTRLTVT.